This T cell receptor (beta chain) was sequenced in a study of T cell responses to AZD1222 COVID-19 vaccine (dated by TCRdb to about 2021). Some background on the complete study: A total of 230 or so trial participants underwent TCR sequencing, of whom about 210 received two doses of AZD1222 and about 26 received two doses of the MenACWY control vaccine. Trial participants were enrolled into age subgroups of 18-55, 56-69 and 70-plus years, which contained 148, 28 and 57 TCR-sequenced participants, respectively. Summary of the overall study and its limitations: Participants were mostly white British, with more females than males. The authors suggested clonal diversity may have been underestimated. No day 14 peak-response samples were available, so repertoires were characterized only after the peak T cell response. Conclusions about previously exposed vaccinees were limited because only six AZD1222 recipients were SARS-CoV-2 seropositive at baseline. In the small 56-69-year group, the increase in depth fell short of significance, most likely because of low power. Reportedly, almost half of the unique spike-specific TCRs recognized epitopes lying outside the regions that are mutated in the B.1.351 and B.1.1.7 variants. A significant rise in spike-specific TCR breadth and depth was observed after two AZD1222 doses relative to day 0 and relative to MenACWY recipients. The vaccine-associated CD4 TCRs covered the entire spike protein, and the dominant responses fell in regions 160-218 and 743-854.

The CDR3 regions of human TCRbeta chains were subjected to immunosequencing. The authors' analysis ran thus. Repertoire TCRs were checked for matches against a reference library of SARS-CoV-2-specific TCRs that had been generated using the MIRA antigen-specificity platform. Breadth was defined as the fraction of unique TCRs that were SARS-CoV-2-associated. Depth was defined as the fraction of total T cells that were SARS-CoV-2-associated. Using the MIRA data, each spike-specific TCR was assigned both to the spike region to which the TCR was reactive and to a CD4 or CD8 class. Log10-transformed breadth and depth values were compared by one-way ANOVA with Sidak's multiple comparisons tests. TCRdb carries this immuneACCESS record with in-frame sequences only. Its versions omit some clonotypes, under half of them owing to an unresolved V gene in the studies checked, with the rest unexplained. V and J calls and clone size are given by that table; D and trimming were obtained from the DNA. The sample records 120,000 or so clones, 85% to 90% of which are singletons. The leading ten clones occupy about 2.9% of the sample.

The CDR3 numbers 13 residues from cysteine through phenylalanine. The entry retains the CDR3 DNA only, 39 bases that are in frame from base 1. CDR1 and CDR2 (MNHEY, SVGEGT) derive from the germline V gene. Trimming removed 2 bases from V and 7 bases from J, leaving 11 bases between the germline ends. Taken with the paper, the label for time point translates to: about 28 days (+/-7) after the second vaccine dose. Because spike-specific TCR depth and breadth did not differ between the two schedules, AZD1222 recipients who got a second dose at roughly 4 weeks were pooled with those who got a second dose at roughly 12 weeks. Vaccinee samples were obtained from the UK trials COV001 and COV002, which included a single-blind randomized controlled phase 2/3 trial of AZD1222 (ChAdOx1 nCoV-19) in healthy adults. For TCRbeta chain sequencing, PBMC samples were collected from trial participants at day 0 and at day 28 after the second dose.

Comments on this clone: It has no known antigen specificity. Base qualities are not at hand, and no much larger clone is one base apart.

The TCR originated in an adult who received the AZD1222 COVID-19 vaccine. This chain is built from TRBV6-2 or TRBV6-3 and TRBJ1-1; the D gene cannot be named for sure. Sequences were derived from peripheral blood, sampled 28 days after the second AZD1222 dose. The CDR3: CASSYTQRSEAFF. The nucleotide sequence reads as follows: TGTGCCAGCAGTTACACGCAGAGGAGTGAAGCTTTCTTT.